This T cell receptor beta chain was captured by sequencing in a study of blood T cell repertoires in COVID-19. Sequencing used immunoSEQ multiplex PCR; TCRdb keeps in-frame clones, though not all of them. The data contain around 120,000 clones, approximately 70% of them seen just once; the ten biggest clones take up 5% to 6.5%. The CDR3 has 14 residues. V trimming: 5 bases; J trimming: 7 bases; junction bases outside the gene matches: 5. Looked up from germline, CDR1 is LGHDT and CDR2 is YNNKEL (reference sequence). The V gene is TRBV3-1 (or the pseudogene TRBV3-2), the J gene TRBJ1-6, with 7 bases matching TRBD1. Sequences were obtained from peripheral blood. This TCR was recovered from a man older than 75 with acute or convalescent COVID-19. CDR3 in DNA: TGTGCCAGCAGCTGGGGACAGCCAAATTCACCCCTCCACTTT. Encoded protein: CASSWGQPNSPLHF.